This paragraph reports one TCR beta chain. These data originate in a study of Tregs in tolerant kidney transplant recipients. Repertoires were generated with immunoSEQ multiplex PCR, while TCRdb's copy carries only in-frame clones and drops some. The sample carries 95,000 to 120,000 clones, about 90% recorded once. The sample here was CD4+ T cells from blood, taken before the transplant. The sequence was obtained from a human donor who received a combined kidney and bone marrow transplant.

The CDR3 DNA reads TGTGCCAGCAGTTACCCCTCTATGAACACTGAAGCTTTCTTT. Its translation: CASSYPSMNTEAFF. The chain joins TRBV6-6 to TRBJ1-1; D gene uncertain. Trimming removed 2 bases from V and 0 bases from J, with 7 bases in between. The CDR3 extends over 14 amino acids. Germline V gene data show CDR1 as MNHNY and CDR2 as SVGAGI (reference sequence).